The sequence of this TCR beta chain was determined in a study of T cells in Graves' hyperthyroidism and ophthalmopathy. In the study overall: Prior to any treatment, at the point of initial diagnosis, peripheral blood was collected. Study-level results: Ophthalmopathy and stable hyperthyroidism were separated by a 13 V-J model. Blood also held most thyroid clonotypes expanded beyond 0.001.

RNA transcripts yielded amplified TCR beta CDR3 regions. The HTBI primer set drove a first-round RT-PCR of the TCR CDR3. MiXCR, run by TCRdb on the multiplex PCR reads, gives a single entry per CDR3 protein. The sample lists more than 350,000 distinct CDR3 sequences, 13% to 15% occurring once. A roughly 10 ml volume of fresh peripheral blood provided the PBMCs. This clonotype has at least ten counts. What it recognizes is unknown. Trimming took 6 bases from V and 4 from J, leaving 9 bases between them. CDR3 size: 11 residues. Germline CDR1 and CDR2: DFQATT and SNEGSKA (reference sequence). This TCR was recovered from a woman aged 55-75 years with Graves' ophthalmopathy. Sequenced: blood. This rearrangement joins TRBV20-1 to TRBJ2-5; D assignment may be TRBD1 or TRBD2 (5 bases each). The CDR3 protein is CSAGTAETQYF. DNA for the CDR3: TGCAGTGCCGGGACCGCAGAGACCCAGTACTTC.